This TCR beta chain was retrieved from a study of blood T cell repertoires in COVID-19. Clones were read by immunoSEQ multiplex PCR, and TCRdb kept only the in-frame ones, dropping some. The table includes over 120,000 clones, about 88% detected once. The CDR3 is 14 amino acids. V lost 4 bases to trimming and J lost 5 bases; unmatched junction nucleotides: 3. Germline V gives CDR1 LNHDA, CDR2 SQIVND (reference sequence). Sequencing was carried out using peripheral blood. The chain couples TRBV19 to TRBJ2-2; 8 bases are a match to TRBD2. The receptor was isolated from a human donor with acute or convalescent COVID-19. The donor label of this sample is uncertain. The CDR3 sequence is CASSNRGGTGELFF. The CDR3 DNA follows: TGTGCCAGTAGTAACCGGGGGGGGACCGGGGAGCTGTTTTTT.